Detailed here is one T cell receptor (beta chain). This clonotype was counted a few times. Its antigen remains unidentified. Base qualities are not provided; no much larger clone lies one nucleotide away. Library preparation employed 5' RACE. Instrument on record: Illumina HiSeq 2000. Template switching introduced a universal primer binding site; the final cDNA contained a unique molecular identifier, enabling accurate counting of TCR cDNA molecules. Specific primers in the conserved constant-segment region were used to synthesize first-strand cDNA for the TCR alpha and beta chains. To control for contamination, each cDNA library was double barcoded with a SMART-Mk sample barcode plus Illumina barcodes. TruSeq adapter sequences along with Illumina sample barcodes were introduced in two successive PCR steps. The TCR alpha and beta cDNA libraries were sequenced on the Illumina HiSeq platform using custom primers. The study's own analysis went as follows. Unique molecular identifiers were extracted from raw reads with MiGEC, and CDR3 positions were determined with MiXCR. Recombination models were inferred per individual with the repgenHMM and IGoR tools using an EM algorithm. Shared clonotypes were analyzed with the tcR package in R, and sharing was normalized by the product of cloneset sizes. To study raw recombination free of thymic and clonal selection effects, out-of-frame nonproductive sequences were analyzed. TCRdb redid the processing of the public reads, applying fastp at Q25 and MiXCR, and retained in-frame beta chains. Identical CDR3 proteins give one entry, which carries the most common genes and DNA. In this record, the V and J calls reflect TCRdb's handling and not the investigators' own analysis. In all, the sample holds about 700,000 distinct CDR3 sequences, and 8% to 9% of those were seen once. The biggest ten clones account for around 0.98% of the sample.

All donors were healthy Caucasians. The twin cohort comprised three pairs of female monozygotic twins, all aged roughly 18 to 30 years. RNA for TCR libraries was isolated from peripheral blood mononuclear cells. This specimen belongs to a study of identical twins (dated by TCRdb to the mid-2010s). A note on the overall study: The study deep-sequenced TCR alpha and beta repertoires from monozygotic twins, unrelated adults of various ages and cord blood to test whether fetal clonotypes persist. Replicate twin experiments were performed at different times using different library preparation protocols to rule out contamination. Study-wide conclusions, independent of this receptor: Excess twin sharing in beta out-of-frame sequences was weaker because fewer shared sequences lowered the signal-to-noise ratio. Conclusions relied on cross-sectional statistical analysis, since the same donors could not be followed over many years. In monozygotic twins, recombination models systematically underestimated out-of-frame TCR alpha sharing, but the models matched the sharing seen between unrelated individuals. Invariant T cells such as MAIT and iNKT could partly confound zero-insertion analyses, although diverse VJ usage argued against such confounding for most clonotypes. Abundant cord blood beta clonotypes had fewer insertions, young adult naive repertoires showed a similar but weaker trend, and memory repertoires showed no such trend. Compared with coincidental sharing between unrelated individuals, an excess of low generation-probability sequences was observed among out-of-frame TCR alpha sequences shared between twins.

Spanning cysteine to phenylalanine, the CDR3 consists of 15 amino acids. The DNA shown is the 45-base CDR3, in frame from base 1. In the germline V gene, CDR1 corresponds to MDHEN and CDR2 to SYDVKM. The germline V end is reduced by 8 bases and the J end by 1 base; junction bases left unmatched: 9. These data were likewise used in another study, on yellow fever vaccine responses in identical twins. As the second publication notes: The T cell response to vaccination in identical twins was reported by the authors to appear partly convergent and partly personalized. Focusing on identical twins, the study followed the T cell clones that responded to the vaccine, and did so with precision.

Sequencing was carried out using PBMCs. The TCR originated in a woman aged 18-35 years in good health. The sequence is built from TRBV28 and TRBJ1-1, with 8 bases in between that match TRBD1. The CDR3 in this case is CASFRTGTGNTEAFF. The nucleotides read TGTGCCAGCTTTCGGACGGGGACAGGGAACACTGAAGCTTTCTTT.